This record looks at one TCR beta chain sequence and its context. This specimen comes from a study of blood T cell repertoires in COVID-19. Sequencing used immunoSEQ multiplex PCR; TCRdb keeps in-frame clones, though not all of them. The sample holds approximately 130,000 clones, around 63% seen once. Source material: peripheral blood. This TCR was recovered from a woman in her 70s with acute or convalescent COVID-19.

The CDR3 coding sequence is TGTGCCAGCAGCTTAGATGGCGGGGGTACAGATACGCAGTATTTT. Translated, it gives CASSLDGGGTDTQYF. This chain connects TRBV7-9 to TRBJ2-3, with 7 bases that match TRBD2. Germline values: CDR1 SEHNR, CDR2 FQNEAQ (reference sequence). This CDR3 region has 15 residues. J was trimmed by 3 bases and V by 1 base; bases with no gene match: 4.